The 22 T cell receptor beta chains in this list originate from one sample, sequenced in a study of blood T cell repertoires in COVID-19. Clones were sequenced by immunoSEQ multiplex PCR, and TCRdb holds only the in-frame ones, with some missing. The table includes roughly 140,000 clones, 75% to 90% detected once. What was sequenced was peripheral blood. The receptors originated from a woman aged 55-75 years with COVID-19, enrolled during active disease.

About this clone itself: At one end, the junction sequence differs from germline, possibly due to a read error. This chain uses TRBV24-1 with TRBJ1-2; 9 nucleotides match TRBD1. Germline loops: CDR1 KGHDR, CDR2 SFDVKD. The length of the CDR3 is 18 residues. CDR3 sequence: CATSALNKGQGKDYGYTF. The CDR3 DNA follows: TGTGCCACCAGTGCTTTGAACAAAGGACAGGGGAAGGACTATGGCTACACCTTC.

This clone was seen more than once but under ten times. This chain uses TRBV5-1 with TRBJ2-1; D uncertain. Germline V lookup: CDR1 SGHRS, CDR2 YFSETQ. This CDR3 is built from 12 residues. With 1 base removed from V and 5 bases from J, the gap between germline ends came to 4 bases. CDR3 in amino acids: CASSLRDNEQFF. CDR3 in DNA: TGCGCCAGCAGCTTGCGTGACAATGAGCAGTTCTTC.

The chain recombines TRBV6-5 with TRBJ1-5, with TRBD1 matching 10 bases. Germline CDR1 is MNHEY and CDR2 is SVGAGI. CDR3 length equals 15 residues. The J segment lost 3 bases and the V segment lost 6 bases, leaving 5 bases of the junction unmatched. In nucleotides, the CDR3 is TGTGCCAGCAGCTTGACAGGGGGCCTCAATCAGCCCCAGCATTTT. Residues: CASSLTGGLNQPQHF.

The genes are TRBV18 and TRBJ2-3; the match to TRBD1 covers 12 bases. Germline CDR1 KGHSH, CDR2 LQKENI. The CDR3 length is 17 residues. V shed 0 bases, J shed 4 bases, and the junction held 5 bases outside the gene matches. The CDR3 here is CASSPPSRDRGPDTQYF. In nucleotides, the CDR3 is TGTGCCAGCTCACCACCGAGCAGGGACAGGGGGCCAGATACGCAGTATTTT.

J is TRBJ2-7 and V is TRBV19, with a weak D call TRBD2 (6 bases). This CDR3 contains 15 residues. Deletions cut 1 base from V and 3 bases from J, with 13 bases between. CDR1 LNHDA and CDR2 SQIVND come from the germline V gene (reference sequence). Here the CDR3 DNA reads TGTGCCAGTAGTATAGGGGATGGAGGGGTCTACGAGCAGTACTTC. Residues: CASSIGDGGVYEQYF.

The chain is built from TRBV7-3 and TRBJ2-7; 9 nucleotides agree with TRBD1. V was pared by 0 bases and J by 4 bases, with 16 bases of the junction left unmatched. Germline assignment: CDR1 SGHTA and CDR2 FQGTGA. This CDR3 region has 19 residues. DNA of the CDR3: TGTGCCAGCAGCTTAACAGTGGTGGACAGGGGTTCTTCGGGGTACGAGCAGTACTTC. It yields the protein CASSLTVVDRGSSGYEQYF.

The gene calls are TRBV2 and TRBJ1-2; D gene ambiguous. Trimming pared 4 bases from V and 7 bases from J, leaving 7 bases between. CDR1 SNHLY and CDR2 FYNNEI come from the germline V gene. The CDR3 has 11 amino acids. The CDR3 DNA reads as TGTGCCAGCAGTGCACGGGGTGGCTACACCTTC. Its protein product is CASSARGGYTF.

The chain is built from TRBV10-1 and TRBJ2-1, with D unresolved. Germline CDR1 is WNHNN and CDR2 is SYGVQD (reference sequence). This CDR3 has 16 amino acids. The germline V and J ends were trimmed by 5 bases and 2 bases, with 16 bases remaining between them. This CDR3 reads CASSQVPQAPYNEQFF. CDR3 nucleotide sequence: TGCGCCAGCAGTCAAGTCCCTCAGGCGCCCTACAATGAGCAGTTCTTC.

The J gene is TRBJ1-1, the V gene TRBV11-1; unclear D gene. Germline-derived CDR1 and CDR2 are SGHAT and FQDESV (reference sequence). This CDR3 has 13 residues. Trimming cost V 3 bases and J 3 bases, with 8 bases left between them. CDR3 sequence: CASSLADYTEAFF. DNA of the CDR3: TGTGCCAGCAGCTTGGCCGATTACACTGAAGCTTTCTTT.

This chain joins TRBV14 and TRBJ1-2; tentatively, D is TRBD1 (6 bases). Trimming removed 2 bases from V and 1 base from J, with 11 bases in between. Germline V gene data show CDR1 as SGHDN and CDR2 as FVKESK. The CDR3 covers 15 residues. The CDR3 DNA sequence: TGTGCCAGCAGCCAACTACAGGGAAGTAACTATGGCTACACCTTC. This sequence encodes CASSQLQGSNYGYTF.

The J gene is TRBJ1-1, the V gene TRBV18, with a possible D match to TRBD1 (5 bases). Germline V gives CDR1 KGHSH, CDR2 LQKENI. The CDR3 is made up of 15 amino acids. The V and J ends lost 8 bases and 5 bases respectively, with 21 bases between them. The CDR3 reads CASTPQAKGRTEAFF. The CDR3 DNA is TGTGCCAGCACTCCTCAGGCGAAGGGGAGGACTGAAGCTTTCTTT.

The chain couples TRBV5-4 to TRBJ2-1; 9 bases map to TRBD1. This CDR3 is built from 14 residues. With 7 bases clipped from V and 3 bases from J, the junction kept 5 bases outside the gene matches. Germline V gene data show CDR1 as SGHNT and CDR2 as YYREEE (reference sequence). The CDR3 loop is CASQGQGNYNEQFF. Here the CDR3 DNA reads TGTGCCAGCCAGGGACAGGGAAACTACAATGAGCAGTTCTTC.

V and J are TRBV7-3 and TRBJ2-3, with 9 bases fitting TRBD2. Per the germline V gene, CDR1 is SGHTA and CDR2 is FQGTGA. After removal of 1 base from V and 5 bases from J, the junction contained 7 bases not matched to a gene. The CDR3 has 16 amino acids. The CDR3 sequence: CASSLMLAGVQDTQYF. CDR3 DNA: TGTGCCAGCAGCTTAATGTTAGCGGGGGTTCAAGATACGCAGTATTTT.

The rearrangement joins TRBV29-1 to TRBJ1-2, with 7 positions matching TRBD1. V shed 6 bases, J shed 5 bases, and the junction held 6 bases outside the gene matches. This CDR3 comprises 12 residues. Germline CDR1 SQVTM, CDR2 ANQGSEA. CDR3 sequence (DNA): TGCAGCGTAAGGGACAGCGTATATGGCTACACCTTC. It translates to CSVRDSVYGYTF.

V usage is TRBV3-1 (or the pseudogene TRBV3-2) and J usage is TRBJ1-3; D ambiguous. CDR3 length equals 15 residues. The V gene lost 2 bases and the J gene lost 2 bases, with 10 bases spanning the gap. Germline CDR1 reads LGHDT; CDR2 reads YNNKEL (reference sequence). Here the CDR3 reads CASSQPSEAGNTIYF. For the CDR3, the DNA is TGTGCCAGCAGCCAACCATCCGAGGCTGGAAACACCATATATTTT.

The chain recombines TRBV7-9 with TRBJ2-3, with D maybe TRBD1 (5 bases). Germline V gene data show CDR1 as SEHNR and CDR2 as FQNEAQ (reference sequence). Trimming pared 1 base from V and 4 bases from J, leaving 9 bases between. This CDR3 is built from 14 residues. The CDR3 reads CASSLVLRADTQYF. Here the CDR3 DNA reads TGTGCCAGCAGCTTAGTCCTCAGGGCAGATACGCAGTATTTT.

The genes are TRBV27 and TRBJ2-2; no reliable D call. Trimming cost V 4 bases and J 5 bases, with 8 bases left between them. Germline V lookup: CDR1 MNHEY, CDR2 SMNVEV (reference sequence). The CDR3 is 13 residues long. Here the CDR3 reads CASSSPGTGELFF. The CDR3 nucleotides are TGTGCCAGCAGTTCCCCGGGTACCGGGGAGCTGTTTTTT.

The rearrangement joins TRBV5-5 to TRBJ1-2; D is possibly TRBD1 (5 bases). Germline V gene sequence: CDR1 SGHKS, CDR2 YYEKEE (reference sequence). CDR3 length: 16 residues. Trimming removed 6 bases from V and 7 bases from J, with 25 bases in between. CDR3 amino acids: CASTLTPGVEVLGYTF. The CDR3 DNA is TGTGCCAGCACCTTAACTCCGGGGGTTGAGGTCCTTGGCTACACCTTC.

The CDR3 protein is CAWTHPDRPYQPQHF. The CDR3 DNA sequence: TGTGCCTGGACCCACCCAGACAGGCCCTATCAGCCCCAGCATTTT. The genes are TRBV30 and TRBJ1-5; D might be TRBD1 (6 bases). Germline V gene lookup returns CDR1 GTSNPN and CDR2 SVGIG (reference sequence). The V gene lost 4 bases and the J gene lost 5 bases, with 18 bases spanning the gap. The CDR3 runs to 15 residues.

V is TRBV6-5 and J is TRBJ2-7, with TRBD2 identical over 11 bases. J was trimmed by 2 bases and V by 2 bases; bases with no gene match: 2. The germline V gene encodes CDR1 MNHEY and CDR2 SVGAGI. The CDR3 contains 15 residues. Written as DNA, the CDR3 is TGTGCCAGCAGTTACGGTAGCGGGGGGGCCTACGAGCAGTACTTC. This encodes CASSYGSGGAYEQYF.

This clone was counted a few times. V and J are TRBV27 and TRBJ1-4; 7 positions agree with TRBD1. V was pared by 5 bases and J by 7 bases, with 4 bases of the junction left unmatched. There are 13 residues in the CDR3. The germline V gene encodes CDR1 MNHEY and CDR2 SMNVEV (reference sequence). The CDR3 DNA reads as TGTGCCAGCAGTAGGGGGCTAAGTGAAAAACTGTTTTTT. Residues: CASSRGLSEKLFF.

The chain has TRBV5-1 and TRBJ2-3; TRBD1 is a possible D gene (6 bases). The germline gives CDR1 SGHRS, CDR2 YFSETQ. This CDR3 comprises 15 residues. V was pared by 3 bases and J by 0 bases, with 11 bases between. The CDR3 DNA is TGCGCCAGCAGCTCGAATGGACAGAGCACAGATACGCAGTATTTT. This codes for CASSSNGQSTDTQYF.